This is a list of T cell receptor beta chains from one sample in a study of identical twins. Via MiXCR, TCRdb re-called the 5' RACE reads, giving one row per CDR3 protein. The sample consists of some 1,600,000 distinct CDR3 sequences, around 29% of them appearing once. The material sequenced was cord blood. The receptors were sampled from a newborn girl in good health. CDR3s include the opening cysteine and the closing phenylalanine or tryptophan. The order of the fields is clone size, V gene, D gene, J gene, CDR3 protein, CDR3 DNA. A D gene is named only where the DNA matches it firmly. Not all rows give a size; the values are once, few, many and, for expanded clones, a class.

few	TRBV20-1	TRBD1	TRBJ2-5	CSASPGTGPQETQYF	TGCAGTGCTAGCCCTGGGACAGGGCCTCAAGAGACCCAGTACTTC
many	TRBV7-9	.	TRBJ2-1	CASSLGLAPEVDEQFF	TGTGCCAGCAGCTTAGGGCTAGCTCCAGAGGTCGATGAGCAGTTCTTC
few	TRBV29-1	.	TRBJ2-1	CSVHLGTSYNEQFF	TGCAGCGTTCATCTCGGGACATCCTACAATGAGCAGTTCTTC
.	TRBV20-1	TRBD1	TRBJ2-5	CSARDHRQGLGETQYF	TGCAGTGCTAGAGATCACAGACAGGGGTTGGGAGAGACCCAGTACTTC
.	TRBV30	TRBD1	TRBJ1-2	CAWSSKTAGTGGNGYTF	TGTGCCTGGAGTTCCAAAACGGCCGGGACAGGGGGAAATGGCTACACCTTC
once	TRBV14	.	TRBJ2-5	CASSHPADNEQYF	TGTGCCAGCAGCCACCCAGCGGACAATGAGCAGTACTTC
few	TRBV28	.	TRBJ1-2	CASSLNSRGYTF	TGTGCCAGCAGTTTGAACAGCCGCGGCTACACCTTC
.	TRBV21-1	.	TRBJ1-1	CASSKRLTEAFF	TGTGCCAGCAGCAAAAGGTTGACTGAAGCTTTCTTT
.	TRBV28	.	TRBJ1-1	CASSFGMMNTEAFF	TGTGCCAGCAGTTTCGGTATGATGAACACTGAAGCTTTCTTT
.	TRBV20-1	TRBD2	TRBJ2-3	CSAGSTGGNTDTQYF	TGCAGTGCAGGATCTACGGGGGGAAACACAGATACGCAGTATTTT
few	TRBV3-1	.	TRBJ2-7	CASSHGRMEQYF	TGTGCCAGCAGCCACGGCCGCATGGAGCAGTACTTC
few	TRBV6-5	.	TRBJ2-7	CASSYSRVAPYEQYF	TGTGCCAGCAGTTACTCCCGAGTAGCCCCCTACGAGCAGTACTTC
.	TRBV27	.	TRBJ2-1	CVSSLTGRANEQFF	TGTGTCAGCAGTTTAACCGGGAGAGCGAATGAGCAGTTCTTC
many	TRBV24-1	.	TRBJ2-5	CATSGWGRQETQYF	TGTGCCACCAGTGGGTGGGGGAGGCAAGAGACCCAGTACTTC
few	TRBV7-2	.	TRBJ1-2	CASSLRDLYGYTF	TGTGCCAGCAGCCTCCGGGACCTCTATGGCTACACCTTC
.	TRBV6-1	TRBD1	TRBJ1-4	CASRRGGQRNEKLFF	TGTGCCAGCAGGAGGGGGGGACAGCGAAATGAAAAACTGTTTTTT
.	TRBV12-3/TRBV12-4	.	TRBJ2-5	CASSLSGPKTQYF	TGTGCCAGCAGTTTATCCGGGCCCAAGACCCAGTACTTC
.	TRBV12-3/TRBV12-4	TRBD2	TRBJ2-3	CASSLRGGGATDTQYF	TGTGCCAGCAGTTTAAGGGGCGGGGGGGCCACAGATACGCAGTATTTT
.	TRBV29-1	.	TRBJ2-3	CSVLTGRNTDTQYF	TGCAGCGTCCTGACAGGGAGGAACACAGATACGCAGTATTTT
.	TRBV28	.	TRBJ2-5	CASGDVKETQYF	TGTGCCAGCGGGGACGTAAAAGAGACCCAGTACTTC
.	TRBV20-1	TRBD2	TRBJ2-3	CSASGRAPDTQYF	TGCAGTGCTAGCGGGAGGGCTCCTGATACGCAGTATTTT
.	TRBV6-2/TRBV6-3	TRBD1	TRBJ1-2	CANRGMNYGYTF	TGTGCCAACAGGGGAATGAACTATGGCTACACCTTC
.	TRBV20-1	.	TRBJ1-5	CSARDLSGWQPWPQPQHF	TGCAGTGCTAGAGATCTTTCGGGTTGGCAGCCATGGCCACAGCCCCAGCATTTT
.	TRBV6-5	TRBD2	TRBJ2-1	CASSYDAGGYNEQFF	TGTGCCAGCAGTTACGATGCGGGAGGATACAATGAGCAGTTCTTC
.	TRBV20-1	TRBD1	TRBJ2-7	CSAFGTVYEQYF	TGCAGTGCCTTTGGGACAGTCTACGAGCAGTACTTC
.	TRBV27	.	TRBJ2-5	CASSLSIAETQYF	TGTGCCAGCAGTTTGAGTATTGCGGAGACCCAGTACTTC
.	TRBV25-1	TRBD1	TRBJ1-6	CASSIHRGGDSPLHF	TGTGCCAGCAGTATACACAGGGGTGGAGATTCACCCCTCCACTTT
.	TRBV4-2	.	TRBJ2-4	CASSQDLRVGKNIQYF	TGTGCCAGCAGCCAAGATCTCAGGGTGGGCAAAAACATTCAGTACTTC
.	TRBV6-5	TRBD1	TRBJ1-5	CASSYPTRTGYSNQPQHF	TGTGCCAGCAGTTACCCAACCCGGACAGGCTATAGCAATCAGCCCCAGCATTTT
.	TRBV6-2/TRBV6-3	TRBD1	TRBJ2-5	CASLRTGGYNEQYF	TGTGCCAGCCTGAGGACAGGGGGCTACAATGAGCAGTACTTC
.	TRBV6-2/TRBV6-3	.	TRBJ1-2	CASGRLVDYGHTF	TGTGCCAGCGGCAGGCTGGTGGACTATGGCCACACCTTC
.	TRBV10-3	.	TRBJ2-7	CAISEDRVTSYEQYF	TGTGCCATCAGTGAGGACCGGGTGACGTCCTACGAGCAGTACTTC
.	TRBV25-1	TRBD1	TRBJ1-1	CASSRLGGQGLFEAFF	TGTGCCAGCAGTCGGTTGGGCGGACAGGGGCTATTTGAAGCTTTCTTT
.	TRBV6-1	.	TRBJ1-2	CASILIGAGYGYTF	TGTGCCAGCATCCTTATCGGGGCTGGCTATGGCTACACCTTC
many	TRBV29-1	.	TRBJ2-4	CSVQEGKNIQYF	TGCAGCGTTCAGGAGGGCAAAAACATTCAGTACTTC
.	TRBV9	.	TRBJ1-2	CASSVDRTHYGYTF	TGTGCCAGCAGCGTAGACAGGACCCACTATGGCTACACCTTC
.	TRBV20-1	TRBD2	TRBJ2-1	CSAGTSVDEQFF	TGCAGTGCAGGGACTAGCGTGGATGAGCAGTTCTTC
.	TRBV12-3/TRBV12-4	.	TRBJ2-3	CASSPGVRQNTDTQYF	TGTGCCAGCAGTCCTGGAGTTCGACAGAACACAGATACGCAGTATTTT
.	TRBV5-1	.	TRBJ1-1	CAGSLGGGLNTEAFF	TGCGCCGGCAGCTTGGGAGGGGGACTGAACACTGAAGCTTTCTTT
.	TRBV28	.	TRBJ2-5	CASSFHETQYF	TGTGCCAGCAGTTTTCACGAGACCCAGTACTTC
.	TRBV4-1	.	TRBJ2-7	CASSQPLEVVGSHEQYF	TGCGCCAGCAGCCAACCCCTGGAGGTAGTGGGAAGCCATGAGCAGTACTTC
.	TRBV12-3/TRBV12-4	.	TRBJ2-3	CASSLRRLTTDTQYF	TGTGCCAGCAGTTTGAGGCGACTAACCACAGATACGCAGTATTTT
.	TRBV7-6	.	TRBJ1-2	CASSETGGGYGHTF	TGTGCCAGCAGCGAGACAGGAGGAGGCTATGGCCACACCTTC
.	TRBV5-1	TRBD2	TRBJ2-3	CASSLEFIAGGTDTQYF	TGCGCCAGCAGCTTGGAGTTCATAGCGGGAGGCACAGATACGCAGTATTTT
.	TRBV7-8	.	TRBJ2-1	CASSLSRQGRYNEQFF	TGTGCCAGCAGCTTATCCAGGCAGGGCCGCTACAATGAGCAGTTCTTC
few	TRBV20-1	.	TRBJ2-3	CSALGLTDTQYF	TGCAGTGCCCTCGGACTCACAGATACGCAGTATTTT
.	TRBV7-9	.	TRBJ2-2	CASVGLAPHNTGELFF	TGTGCCAGCGTTGGGCTAGCGCCCCATAACACCGGGGAGCTGTTTTTT
.	TRBV2	.	TRBJ2-5	CASSVHSKGRYKETQYF	TGTGCCAGCAGTGTACACTCTAAGGGCAGGTACAAAGAGACCCAGTACTTC